This T cell receptor beta chain came from a study of cytomegalovirus exposure and HLA in healthy donors. The V and J ends lost 3 bases and 0 bases respectively, with 6 bases between them. Looked up from germline, CDR1 is MNHEY and CDR2 is SVGAGI. The CDR3 contains 15 residues. Researchers ran the PCR with 60 Vbeta and 13 Jbeta primers. Libraries were prepared by immunoSEQ multiplex PCR; TCRdb keeps only in-frame clonotypes and omits some of them. In the table there are 150,000 to 200,000 clones, 85% of which are singletons. The sequencing sample was made of PBMCs. J is TRBJ2-6 and V is TRBV6-5; D may be TRBD1 (5 bases). This clonotype originated in a man between 18 and 35 years old in good health and CMV-seropositive. CDR3 DNA: TGTGCCAGCAGTTATGGGGCCTCTGGGGCCAACGTCCTGACTTTC. It codes for CASSYGASGANVLTF.